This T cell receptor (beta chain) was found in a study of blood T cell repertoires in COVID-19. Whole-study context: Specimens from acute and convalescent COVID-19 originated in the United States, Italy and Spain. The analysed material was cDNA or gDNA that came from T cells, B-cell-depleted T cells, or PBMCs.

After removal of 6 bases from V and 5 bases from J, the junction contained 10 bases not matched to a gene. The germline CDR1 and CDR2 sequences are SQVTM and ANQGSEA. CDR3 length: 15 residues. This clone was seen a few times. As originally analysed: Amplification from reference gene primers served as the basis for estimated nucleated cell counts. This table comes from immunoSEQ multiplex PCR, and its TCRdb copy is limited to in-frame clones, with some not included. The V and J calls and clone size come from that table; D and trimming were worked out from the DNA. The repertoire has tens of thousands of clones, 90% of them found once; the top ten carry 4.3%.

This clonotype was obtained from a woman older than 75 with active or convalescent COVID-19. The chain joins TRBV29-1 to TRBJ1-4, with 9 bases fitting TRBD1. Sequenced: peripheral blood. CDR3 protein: CSVRTGGAGNEKLFF. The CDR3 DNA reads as TGCAGCGTCAGAACAGGGGGCGCGGGAAATGAAAAACTGTTTTTT.